The present entry profiles one T cell receptor beta chain with its context. Its antigen is unidentified. Sequencing was performed with immunoSEQ multiplex PCR; in TCRdb, only in-frame clones are kept and a portion is missing. This table has more than 95,000 clones, roughly 87% appearing once. The CDR3 runs to 17 residues. The sample comes from a study of graft-versus-host responses after intestinal transplantation. The chain recombines TRBV21-1 with TRBJ1-5. TRBV21-1 is shown as a pseudogene. This sequence originates from a human donor who received an intestinal transplant. Sequenced material: unstimulated CD4+ T cells sorted from spleen or lymph node cells, taken before intestinal transplant. The CDR3 sequence: CASSPSGGRKGNQPQHF. CDR3 sequence (DNA): TGTGCCAGCAGCCCTTCGGGGGGGCGAAAGGGCAATCAGCCCCAGCATTTT.